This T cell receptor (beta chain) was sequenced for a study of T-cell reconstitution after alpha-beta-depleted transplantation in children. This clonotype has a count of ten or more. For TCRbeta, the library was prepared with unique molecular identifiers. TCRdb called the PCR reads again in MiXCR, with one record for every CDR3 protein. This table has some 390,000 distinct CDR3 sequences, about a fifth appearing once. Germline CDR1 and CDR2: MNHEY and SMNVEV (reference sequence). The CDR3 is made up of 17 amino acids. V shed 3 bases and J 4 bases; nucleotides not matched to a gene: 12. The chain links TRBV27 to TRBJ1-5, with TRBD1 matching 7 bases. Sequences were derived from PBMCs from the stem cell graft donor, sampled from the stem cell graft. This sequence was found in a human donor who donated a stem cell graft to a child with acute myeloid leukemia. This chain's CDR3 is CASSLGTGELWNQPQHF. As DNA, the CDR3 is TGTGCCAGCAGTTTGGGCACAGGGGAGCTTTGGAATCAGCCCCAGCATTTT.